The 18 T cell receptor beta chains reported below all come from one sample, sequenced in a study of T cell changes during pregnancy in multiple sclerosis. Generated by immunoSEQ multiplex PCR, the TCRdb table keeps only in-frame clones and is missing some. The sample carries just over 90,000 clones, 91% recorded once. This specimen was peripheral blood, taken after pregnancy. These receptors came from a female donor in good health, enrolled as a control in a pregnancy study.

The genes are TRBV5-1 and TRBJ2-3; 12 bases line up with TRBD2. CDR1 and CDR2 from the germline V gene are SGHRS and YFSETQ. After removal of 4 bases from V and 0 bases from J, the junction contained 12 bases not matched to a gene. The CDR3 contains 19 residues. The CDR3 DNA reads TGCGCCAGCAGCCAGATACTAGCGGGGGGAGGCTCTAGCACAGATACGCAGTATTTT. Translated, it gives CASSQILAGGGSSTDTQYF.

The CDR3 region has the DNA TGTGCCAGCAGCAGCCCTAGGGGCGCCGGGGGGTATGGCTACACCTTC. It translates to CASSSPRGAGGYGYTF. The chain recombines TRBV2 with TRBJ1-2; D is perhaps TRBD1 (5 bases). The CDR3 has 16 residues. CDR1 and CDR2 from the germline V gene are SNHLY and FYNNEI. Trimming stripped 6 bases from V and 5 bases from J, with 22 bases between.

V gene TRBV7-2 combines with J gene TRBJ2-5; possible D gene TRBD1, 5 bases. The CDR3 spans 15 residues. Germline assignment: CDR1 SGHTA and CDR2 FQGNSA. With 1 base removed from V and 4 bases from J, the gap between germline ends came to 13 bases. The CDR3 is CASSLGGLGPETQYF. In nucleotides, the CDR3 is TGTGCCAGCAGCTTAGGGGGCCTGGGTCCAGAGACCCAGTACTTC.

The DNA for the CDR3 is TGTGCCAGCAGCCAACAAGATAGGGGAAACTATGGCTACACCTTC. As protein: CASSQQDRGNYGYTF. V usage is TRBV4-2 and J usage is TRBJ1-2; a weak D match, TRBD1 (5 bases). The V gene's germline CDR1 is LGHNA and CDR2 YNFKEQ. The CDR3 runs 15 residues. Trimming left V 2 bases short and J 2 bases short, with 12 bases between.

V and J are TRBV4-3 and TRBJ1-1; perhaps TRBD1 as D (6 bases). Germline CDR1 and CDR2: LGHNA and YSLEER. The CDR3 extends over 15 amino acids. Trimming left V 3 bases short and J 1 base short, with 12 bases between. The CDR3 sequence: CASSHTGNGNTEAFF. CDR3 nucleotides: TGCGCCAGCAGCCATACAGGGAACGGGAACACTGAAGCTTTCTTT.

Here the CDR3 DNA reads TGTGCCAGCGCCCGAGGGGAGACCCAGTACTTC. Its protein product is CASARGETQYF. The V call is TRBV6-1, the J call TRBJ2-5, with a weak D call TRBD2 (5 bases). The length of the CDR3 is 11 residues. Trimming removed 8 bases from V and 5 bases from J, with 9 bases in between. Germline V lookup: CDR1 MNHNS, CDR2 SASEGT.

The chain carries TRBV6-6 and TRBJ1-3; possible D gene TRBD1, 5 bases. This CDR3 has 14 residues. V was clipped by 8 bases and J by 4 bases, with 15 bases between them. Germline lookup yields CDR1 MNHNY and CDR2 SVGAGI (reference sequence). The CDR3 DNA reads TGTGCCAGCGGGTCGAAGGGGTCGGGAAACACCATATATTTT. This gives the protein CASGSKGSGNTIYF.

Only one count was recorded for this clone. J is TRBJ2-5 and V is TRBV7-8; D gene unclear. V was clipped by 1 base and J by 2 bases, with 5 bases between them. Germline-derived CDR1 and CDR2 are SGHVS and FQNEAQ. The CDR3 has 13 amino acids. Written as DNA, the CDR3 is TGTGCCAGCAGCTTAGGCGTTCAAGAGACCCAGTACTTC. Its translation is CASSLGVQETQYF.

The chain carries TRBV9 and TRBJ1-2; a possible D gene is TRBD1 (6 bases). Per germline, CDR1 SGDLS and CDR2 YYNGEE. The length of the CDR3 is 12 residues. Between the trimmed V and J ends, which lost 3 bases and 7 bases, there was a span of 10 bases. The CDR3 region is CASSEGGPGYTF. The DNA of the CDR3 is TGTGCCAGCAGCGAGGGGGGGCCTGGCTACACCTTC.

This rearrangement joins TRBV7-3 to TRBJ1-1; 8 bases fit TRBD1. This CDR3 is built from 15 residues. The germline CDR1 and CDR2 sequences are SGHTA and FQGTGA. The V and J ends lost 0 bases and 2 bases, in that order; junction bases with no gene match: 2. The CDR3 is CASSLTGQENTEAFF. In nucleotides, the CDR3 is TGTGCCAGCAGCTTAACGGGACAGGAAAACACTGAAGCTTTCTTT.

This sequence joins TRBV9 and TRBJ1-2; D remains ambiguous. In germline, CDR1 is SGDLS, CDR2 YYNGEE. This CDR3 spans 11 amino acids. Trimming shortened V by 7 bases and J by 0 bases, and 4 bases separated the two germline ends. The CDR3 DNA is TGTGCCAGCGAGGCTAACTATGGCTACACCTTC. Encoded protein: CASEANYGYTF.

This chain uses TRBV4-1 with TRBJ2-5; tentative D call: TRBD1 (5 bases). Germline CDR1 is MGHRA and CDR2 is YSYEKL. CDR3 length equals 14 residues. The V end was cut by 5 bases, the J end by 5 bases, with 15 bases between. In DNA form, the CDR3 reads TGCGCCAGCAGCTCACAGGAACAAGGGGAGACCCAGTACTTC. This gives the protein CASSSQEQGETQYF.

The CDR3, as DNA: TGTGCCAGCAGACCGACTAGCGGGGTCGATGAGCAGTTCTTC. It is translated as CASRPTSGVDEQFF. The chain joins TRBV7-9 to TRBJ2-1; 11 bases fit TRBD2. The CDR3 runs 14 residues. V dropped 6 bases and J dropped 8; count of bases not matched to a gene: 6. The V gene's germline CDR1 is SEHNR and CDR2 FQNEAQ (reference sequence).

This clone was seen just once. The gene calls are TRBV19 and TRBJ2-4; 11 nucleotides agree with TRBD1. This CDR3 is built from 17 residues. J gave up 4 bases and V 6 bases, and 11 bases lay outside the gene matches. The germline gives CDR1 LNHDA, CDR2 SQIVND (reference sequence). The CDR3 DNA reads as TGTGCCAGTAGCAGGACAGGGGGCCGGTTAAGTAAAAACATTCAGTACTTC. This gives the protein CASSRTGGRLSKNIQYF.

The V gene is TRBV6-1, the J gene TRBJ2-4, with D tentatively TRBD1 (6 bases). Deletions cut 4 bases from V and 1 base from J, with 14 bases between. This CDR3 spans 16 amino acids. The germline V gene has CDR1 MNHNS and CDR2 SASEGT. The CDR3 sequence is CASSGGQGAAKNIQYF. The CDR3 coding sequence is TGTGCCAGCAGTGGGGGGCAGGGAGCGGCCAAAAACATTCAGTACTTC.

The chain is built from TRBV6-5 and TRBJ1-1, with TRBD1 as a possible D gene (6 bases). Germline assignment: CDR1 MNHEY and CDR2 SVGAGI. This CDR3 spans 15 amino acids. The V and J ends lost 6 bases and 1 base respectively, with 15 bases between them. The CDR3 coding sequence is TGTGCCAGCAGGGGACATGTCCCTGGGAACACTGAAGCTTTCTTT. It translates to CASRGHVPGNTEAFF.

The chain carries TRBV7-6 and TRBJ2-5, with D possibly TRBD1 on 6 matching bases. The CDR3 extends over 13 amino acids. Germline V CDR1 and CDR2: SGHVS, FNYEAQ. V lost 8 bases, J lost 2 bases, and 12 bases lay in between. The CDR3 DNA sequence: TGTGCCAGCGCCCCAGGGGTTCAAGAGACCCAGTACTTC. Translated, it gives CASAPGVQETQYF. The full variable domain, completed using reference TRBV7-6 and TRBJ2-5, is GAGVSQSPRYKVTKRGQDVALRCDPISGHVSLYWYRQALGQGPEFLTYFNYEAQQDKSGLPNDRFSAERPEGSISTLTIQRTEQRDSAMYRCASAPGVQETQYFGPGTRLLVL.

The chain employs TRBV7-9 and TRBJ1-1; unclear D gene. V was trimmed by 3 bases and J by 7 bases, leaving 12 bases between them. The CDR3 is made up of 13 amino acids. Germline CDR1 is SEHNR and CDR2 is FQNEAQ (reference sequence). Written as DNA, the CDR3 is TGTGCCAGCAGCTTGCTTGCGGAGGGTGAAGCTTTCTTT. Translation gives CASSLLAEGEAFF. The complete variable domain, with remaining parts taken from reference TRBV7-9 and TRBJ1-1, reads DTGVSQNPRHKITKRGQNVTFRCDPISEHNRLYWYRQTLGQGPEFLTYFQNEAQLEKSRLLSDRFSAERPKGSFSTLEIQRTEQGDSAMYLCASSLLAEGEAFFGQGTRLTVV.